This TCR beta chain was observed in a study of cytomegalovirus exposure and HLA in healthy donors. Study-level results: The study flagged about 150 TCR beta chains as cytomegalovirus-associated. Rarity held for most TCR sequences, but there were some public TCRs that occurred in many donors.

The CDR3 has 15 amino acids. The trim removed 4 bases at V and 1 base at J, leaving 5 bases unmatched. CDR1 is SGHAT, CDR2 FQNNGV, per germline. In the case of this clone: What it recognizes is unknown.

This table comes from immunoSEQ multiplex PCR, and its TCRdb copy is limited to in-frame clones, with some not included. The data hold under 200,000 clones, with roughly nine tenths observed a single time. The sequencing sample was made of PBMCs. This sequence joins TRBV11-2 and TRBJ2-5; TRBD2 matches 8 bases. This TCR was sampled from a woman under 40 in good health and CMV-seronegative. The CDR3 reads CASSSPGTSQETQYF. The CDR3 region has the DNA TGTGCCAGCAGCTCTCCCGGGACTAGCCAAGAGACCCAGTACTTC.